Presented here are 29 T cell receptor beta chains from one specimen sequenced in a study of shared clonotypes between healthy human individuals. Sequencing was performed with immunoSEQ multiplex PCR; in TCRdb, only in-frame clones are kept and a portion is missing. This table holds about 490,000 clones, roughly four fifths found once. Sequenced: PBMCs. All receptors derive from a middle-aged woman in good health. Some clones in this sample may be carry-over from other donors' samples.

The chain recombines TRBV7-9 with TRBJ2-5; D gene uncertain. The germline gives CDR1 SEHNR, CDR2 FQNEAQ (reference sequence). V lost 5 bases and J 1 base, leaving 11 bases between the germline ends. The CDR3 is 14 residues long. The CDR3 spells CASSQTKFQETQYF. In nucleotides, the CDR3 is TGTGCCAGCAGCCAAACTAAATTCCAAGAGACCCAGTACTTC. Together with reference TRBV7-9 and TRBJ2-5, the CDR3 gives the full variable domain: DTGVSQNPRHKITKRGQNVTFRCDPISEHNRLYWYRQTLGQGPEFLTYFQNEAQLEKSRLLSDRFSAERPKGSFSTLEIQRTEQGDSAMYLCASSQTKFQETQYFGPGTRLLVL.

This clone occurred once. The gene calls are TRBV28 and TRBJ2-7; 11 positions agree with TRBD1. Germline V gene sequence: CDR1 MDHEN, CDR2 SYDVKM. With V trimmed by 0 bases and J by 4 bases, 2 bases remained unmatched. The CDR3 loop spans 15 amino acids. DNA for the CDR3: TGTGCCAGCAGTTTATGGGGGACAGGGGGTTACGAGCAGTACTTC. Residues: CASSLWGTGGYEQYF.

The chain recombines TRBV9 with TRBJ2-1, with a tentative D call TRBD1 (6 bases). CDR3 length: 13 residues. Trimming cost V 2 bases and J 7 bases, with 10 bases left between them. From germline, CDR1 is SGDLS and CDR2 YYNGEE. The CDR3 DNA follows: TGTGCCAGCAGCGTGGCCACAGGGAATGAGCAGTTCTTC. This sequence encodes CASSVATGNEQFF.

V gene TRBV7-8 combines with J gene TRBJ2-7, with 7 bases matching TRBD1. The trim removed 5 bases at V and 4 bases at J, leaving 8 bases unmatched. Germline V gene lookup returns CDR1 SGHVS and CDR2 FQNEAQ. The CDR3 length is 14 residues. The CDR3 coding sequence is TGTGCCAGCAGCCGGACAGGAAAGACGTACGAGCAGTACTTC. Its translation is CASSRTGKTYEQYF.

The rearrangement joins TRBV19 to TRBJ1-5; D unclear. CDR1 is LNHDA, CDR2 SQIVND, per germline (reference sequence). The V end lost 3 bases, the J end lost 0 bases, and 6 bases lay between the germline ends. CDR3 size: 14 residues. The CDR3: CASSIRSSNQPQHF. CDR3 sequence (DNA): TGTGCCAGTAGTATTCGGAGTAGCAATCAGCCCCAGCATTTT.

The chain has TRBV6-1 and TRBJ2-7; weak D call: TRBD2 (6 bases). In germline, CDR1 is MNHNS, CDR2 SASEGT. With 7 bases removed from V and 2 bases from J, the gap between germline ends came to 15 bases. The CDR3 has 14 residues. The CDR3 DNA reads as TGTGCCAGCACCCCGGGACTCGCGACCTACGAGCAGTACTTC. The encoded protein is CASTPGLATYEQYF.

Notes on this clone: A read error may produce the germline difference seen at one junction end. This chain links TRBV28 with TRBJ1-5; unclear D gene. Germline loops: CDR1 MDHEN, CDR2 SYDVKM. The CDR3 spans 15 residues. The CDR3 DNA reads TGTGCCAGCAGGGCAGGCCCGGTTAGCGATCAGCCCCAGCATTTT. Its protein product is CASRAGPVSDQPQHF.

This clone has only one observation. The chain has TRBV5-4 and TRBJ1-4; D is unclear. The CDR3 has 16 residues. V lost 1 base, J lost 0 bases, and 10 bases lay in between. Per the germline V gene, CDR1 is SGHNT and CDR2 is YYREEE (reference sequence). CDR3 bases: TGTGCCAGCAGCTTGAAGGGAGGTGCAACTAATGAAAAACTGTTTTTT. Its protein product is CASSLKGGATNEKLFF.

This clone was counted a single time. The rearrangement uses TRBV5-8 and TRBJ1-1; 7 bases match TRBD1. The CDR3 totals 15 residues. From germline, CDR1 is SGHTS and CDR2 YDEGEE. V lost 4 bases to trimming and J lost 3 bases; unmatched junction nucleotides: 9. CDR3 sequence (DNA): TGTGCCAGCAGCCGACAGGGAATCCTGGACACTGAAGCTTTCTTT. Its translation is CASSRQGILDTEAFF.

This chain uses TRBV7-9 with TRBJ2-6, with D maybe TRBD1 (5 bases). CDR3 size: 17 residues. V was clipped by 4 bases and J by 0 bases, with 13 bases between them. Germline V lookup: CDR1 SEHNR, CDR2 FQNEAQ (reference sequence). In nucleotides, the CDR3 is TGTGCCAGCAGCTCTGGACATGCCACCTCTGGGGCCAACGTCCTGACTTTC. It yields the protein CASSSGHATSGANVLTF.

The chain is built from TRBV30 and TRBJ2-2; 15 positions match TRBD2. The V gene's germline CDR1 is GTSNPN and CDR2 SVGIG (reference sequence). With V trimmed by 3 bases and J by 7 bases, 3 bases remained unmatched. The CDR3 spans 15 residues. CDR3 in DNA: TGTGCCTGGAGCCGGACTAGCGGGGGGGTCGGGGAGCTGTTTTTT. This sequence encodes CAWSRTSGGVGELFF.

In regard to this clone: Within the sample, other DNA sequences also encode this same CDR3. V usage is TRBV7-3 and J usage is TRBJ1-1; D is unresolved. The CDR3 is made up of 13 amino acids. V was pared by 2 bases and J by 2 bases, with 6 bases between. The germline V gene encodes CDR1 SGHTA and CDR2 FQGTGA. CDR3 protein: CASSLQPNTEAFF. The CDR3 DNA reads as TGTGCCAGCAGCTTACAGCCTAACACTGAAGCTTTCTTT.

The chain uses TRBV18 and TRBJ2-7; D gene uncertain. Trimming stripped 0 bases from V and 3 bases from J, with 9 bases between. The CDR3 sequence is 14 residues long. Looked up from germline, CDR1 is KGHSH and CDR2 is LQKENI. DNA of the CDR3: TGTGCCAGCTCACCACCGATCCAAAACTACGAGCAGTACTTC. Translation: CASSPPIQNYEQYF.

The gene calls are TRBV7-9 and TRBJ2-1; 7 nucleotides match TRBD2. The germline V gene encodes CDR1 SEHNR and CDR2 FQNEAQ (reference sequence). After removal of 5 bases from V and 4 bases from J, the junction contained 11 bases not matched to a gene. This CDR3 is built from 16 residues. CDR3 nucleotide sequence: TGTGCCAGCAGCAACCAGCCAGCGGGACCTTACAATGAGCAGTTCTTC. Translating gives CASSNQPAGPYNEQFF.

The rearrangement links TRBV28 to TRBJ2-1; 12 bases are shared with TRBD2. Germline CDR1 and CDR2: MDHEN and SYDVKM. The V and J ends lost 8 bases and 7 bases, in that order; junction bases with no gene match: 9. There are 15 residues in the CDR3. CDR3 nucleotides: TGTGCCAGCGAGCTAGCGGGAGGGATAGGGAATGAGCAGTTCTTC. It specifies CASELAGGIGNEQFF.

This clone has just one count. This chain connects TRBV5-6 to TRBJ2-7; 10 positions agree with TRBD2. V was clipped by 2 bases and J by 7 bases; unmatched bases: 6. The CDR3 is 14 residues long. Germline CDR1 reads SGHDT; CDR2 reads YYEEEE. CDR3 loop: CASSLVGSGREQYF. CDR3 nucleotide sequence: TGTGCCAGCAGCTTAGTTGGTAGCGGGAGGGAGCAGTACTTC. Full variable domain (outside the CDR3, taken from reference TRBV5-6 and TRBJ2-7): DAGVTQSPTHLIKTRGQQVTLRCSPKSGHDTVSWYQQALGQGPQFIFQYYEEEERQRGNFPDRFSGHQFPNYSSELNVNALLLGDSALYLCASSLVGSGREQYFGPGTRLTVT.

This chain connects TRBV5-4 to TRBJ2-2, with 11 bases lining up with TRBD2. V lost 4 bases to trimming and J lost 7 bases; unmatched junction nucleotides: 3. This CDR3 has 14 amino acids. Germline assignment: CDR1 SGHNT and CDR2 YYREEE (reference sequence). The CDR3 DNA reads TGTGCCAGCAGCCGAGGACTAGCGGGCGGGGAGCTGTTTTTT. Its protein is CASSRGLAGGELFF.

The chain employs TRBV5-1 and TRBJ1-2; the match to TRBD1 covers 7 bases. This CDR3 comprises 14 residues. CDR1 is SGHRS, CDR2 YFSETQ, per germline. Trimming at V came to 4 bases and at J to 4 bases, leaving 7 bases not matched to a gene. CDR3 sequence: CASSASGTAYGYTF. The DNA of the CDR3 is TGCGCCAGCAGCGCCTCCGGGACAGCCTATGGCTACACCTTC.

The chain uses TRBV6-1 and TRBJ2-1; the D gene could be TRBD1 or TRBD2 (5 bases each). This CDR3 contains 15 residues. Germline values: CDR1 MNHNS, CDR2 SASEGT. Trimming removed 3 bases at V and 4 bases at J, with 13 bases between. The CDR3 nucleotides read TGTGCCAGCAGTGAGGGGGTGACGGCGTACAATGAGCAGTTCTTC. It codes for CASSEGVTAYNEQFF.

The chain carries TRBV18 and TRBJ2-7; 11 bases align to TRBD2. From germline, CDR1 is KGHSH and CDR2 LQKENI. This CDR3 comprises 17 residues. Trimming cost V 0 bases and J 6 bases; bases outside gene matches: 10. CDR3 bases: TGTGCCAGCTCACCACCATCCCTAGCGGGAGGAGCGGGCGAGCAGTACTTC. It specifies CASSPPSLAGGAGEQYF. Together with reference TRBV18 and TRBJ2-7, the CDR3 gives the full variable domain: NAGVMQNPRHLVRRRGQEARLRCSPMKGHSHVYWYRQLPEEGLKFMVYLQKENIIDESGMPKERFSAEFPKEGPSILRIQQVVRGDSAAYFCASSPPSLAGGAGEQYFGPGTRLTVT.

This clone was counted once. This chain uses TRBV7-8 with TRBJ2-7; 7 nucleotides align to TRBD1. J lost 6 bases, V lost 0 bases, and 5 bases had no gene match. This CDR3 region has 14 residues. The germline gives CDR1 SGHVS, CDR2 FQNEAQ. CDR3 sequence (DNA): TGTGCCAGCAGCTTAGCGGGACAGCTACGCGAGCAGTACTTC. Translated, it gives CASSLAGQLREQYF.

The rearrangement joins TRBV21-1 to TRBJ2-7; the table gives TRBD1 as D, unverified against the DNA. TRBV21-1 is deemed a pseudogene. The CDR3 consists of 14 residues. The CDR3 region has the DNA TGTGCCAGCAGTTCAGGGACACATCAATACGAGCAGTACTTC. Its translation: CASSSGTHQYEQYF.

There are a few counts of this clone. The chain uses TRBV5-1 and TRBJ2-2, with 14 bases fitting TRBD2. CDR3 size: 18 residues. The trim removed 4 bases at V and 4 bases at J, leaving 9 bases unmatched. Germline V gene sequence: CDR1 SGHRS, CDR2 YFSETQ. CDR3 DNA sequence: TGCGCCAGCAGCGCGGGACTAGCGGGAGTAGGAGGCACCGGGGAGCTGTTTTTT. Translation gives CASSAGLAGVGGTGELFF.

The chain couples TRBV18 to TRBJ2-2; 7 bases are shared with TRBD1. The CDR3 consists of 15 residues. In germline, CDR1 is KGHSH, CDR2 LQKENI. V was clipped by 5 bases and J by 2 bases; unmatched bases: 5. The CDR3 DNA reads as TGTGCCAGCTCAACAGGGGTGGTCAACACCGGGGAGCTGTTTTTT. The encoded protein is CASSTGVVNTGELFF.

The chain employs TRBV25-1 and TRBJ2-1; TRBD2 matches at 7 bases. The V gene's germline CDR1 is MGHDK and CDR2 SYGVNS. This CDR3 has 18 residues. V gave up 1 base and J gave up 4 bases; unmatched junction bases: 13. The CDR3 region is CASSELWEERERYNEQFF. The CDR3 nucleotides read TGTGCCAGCAGTGAATTATGGGAAGAGCGGGAACGGTACAATGAGCAGTTCTTC. Supplemented by reference TRBV25-1 and TRBJ2-1, the full variable domain reads EADIYQTPRYLVIGTGKKITLECSQTMGHDKMYWYQQDPGMELHLIHYSYGVNSTEKGDLSSESTVSRIRTEHFPLTLESARPSHTSQYLCASSELWEERERYNEQFFGPGTRLTVL.

This chain joins TRBV6-5 and TRBJ1-3; unclear D gene. V was pared by 2 bases and J by 2 bases, with 7 bases between. This CDR3 contains 14 residues. Germline V gives CDR1 MNHEY, CDR2 SVGAGI. Written as DNA, the CDR3 is TGTGCCAGCAGTTACGGGAGGGCTGGAAACACCATATATTTT. This encodes CASSYGRAGNTIYF.

This clone has a count of ten or more. The sample contains more than one DNA sequence encoding this CDR3. The V gene is TRBV30, the J gene TRBJ2-2; D unclear. Germline CDR1 is GTSNPN and CDR2 is SVGIG (reference sequence). The CDR3 is 13 amino acids. Trimming took off 2 bases at V and 6 bases at J, with 10 bases between the two ends. Here the CDR3 DNA reads TGTGCCTGGAGTCGCTTTCGGGCCGGGGAGCTGTTTTTT. Its protein is CAWSRFRAGELFF.

This clone was detected a few times. The chain uses TRBV25-1 and TRBJ1-4; tentative D call: TRBD1 (5 bases). The CDR3 has 14 amino acids. Germline assignment: CDR1 MGHDK and CDR2 SYGVNS. V was shortened by 6 bases and J by 10 bases, with 18 bases between the two germline ends. DNA of the CDR3: TGTGCCAGCAGCCGGGACGCGCCTAGAGGAAAACTGTTTTTT. Encoded protein: CASSRDAPRGKLFF.

This chain connects TRBV7-2 to TRBJ2-3; D unclear. The CDR3 length is 16 residues. The germline V gene encodes CDR1 SGHTA and CDR2 FQGNSA. The ends were cut back, 6 bases at V and 8 bases at J, with 24 bases in the middle. The CDR3 nucleotides read TGTGCCAGCAGTCCGACGGTGGGCGAACCGTCAGCTACGCAGTATTTT. Its translation: CASSPTVGEPSATQYF.